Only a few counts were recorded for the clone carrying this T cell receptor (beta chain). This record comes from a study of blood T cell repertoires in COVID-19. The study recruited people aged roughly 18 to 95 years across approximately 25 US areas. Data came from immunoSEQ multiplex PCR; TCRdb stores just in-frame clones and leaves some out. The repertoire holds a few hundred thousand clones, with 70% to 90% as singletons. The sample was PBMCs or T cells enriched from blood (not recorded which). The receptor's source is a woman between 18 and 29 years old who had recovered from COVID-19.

The CDR3 coding sequence is TGTGCCAGCAGCTCCCAGGTTCAGGGGGAAGTGGGCTATGGCTACACCTTC. Protein sequence: CASSSQVQGEVGYGYTF. V gene TRBV5-6 combines with J gene TRBJ1-2; 7 bases align to TRBD1. CDR1 and CDR2 (germline): SGHDT, YYEEEE. The CDR3 loop spans 17 amino acids. V shed 3 bases, J shed 4 bases, and the junction held 15 bases outside the gene matches.